One sample yielded the 18 T cell receptor beta chains listed below, sequenced in a study of response to subunit inactivated influenza vaccine. Via MiXCR, TCRdb re-called the RT-PCR reads, giving one row per CDR3 protein. The sample consists of about 540,000 distinct CDR3 sequences, 20% to 25% of them appearing once. These data also formed part of another study, on T cells expressing NK-cell markers. Turning to that study: Making the TCR beta cDNA relied on 5'RACE template switching with UMIs.

The sequenced sample was CD4+ T cells sorted from PBMCs, obtained 11 to 12 days after vaccination. These receptors all stem from a man between 50 and 59 years old who received an inactivated influenza vaccine.

This clonotype was detected only a few times. V usage is TRBV4-1 and J usage is TRBJ2-1; 11 bases line up with TRBD2. The CDR3 is made up of 20 amino acids. Germline values: CDR1 MGHRA, CDR2 YSYEKL. J gave up 8 bases and V 1 base, and 19 bases lay outside the gene matches. CDR3 coding DNA: TGCGCCAGCAGCCAAGGAGGGGCCTTTGGTAGCGGGGGGGCCTTGGATGAGCAGTTCTTC. Translated: CASSQGGAFGSGGALDEQFF.

This clonotype occurred a few times. This chain connects TRBV6-1 to TRBJ2-3; 7 bases fit TRBD1. The germline gives CDR1 MNHNS, CDR2 SASEGT. This CDR3 comprises 13 residues. V trimming: 4 bases; J trimming: 5 bases; junction bases outside the gene matches: 3. The CDR3 nucleotides read TGTGCCAGCAGTGCTAGACAGGGAGATACGCAGTATTTT. Translating it yields CASSARQGDTQYF.

The V and J genes are TRBV10-3 and TRBJ1-6; the D is unclear. This CDR3 is built from 13 residues. Per the germline V gene, CDR1 is ENHRY and CDR2 is SYGVKD. V was shortened by 3 bases and J by 9 bases, with 9 bases between the two germline ends. CDR3 loop: CAISDRESSPLHF. The DNA for the CDR3 is TGTGCCATCAGTGACCGGGAGAGTTCACCCCTCCACTTT.

The rearrangement links TRBV4-1 to TRBJ1-4; 8 bases are a match to TRBD1. This CDR3 is built from 16 residues. V dropped 2 bases and J dropped 2; count of bases not matched to a gene: 4. In germline, CDR1 is MGHRA, CDR2 YSYEKL. Written as DNA, the CDR3 is TGCGCCAGCAGCCAAAGTACAGGGGGGACTAATGAAAAACTGTTTTTT. Translating gives CASSQSTGGTNEKLFF.

The chain recombines TRBV6-2 or TRBV6-3 with TRBJ1-5; no definite D call. Germline V gene data show CDR1 as MNHEY and CDR2 as SVGEGT. V was clipped by 2 bases and J by 5 bases, with 13 bases between them. The CDR3 extends over 15 amino acids. The CDR3 nucleotides are TGTGCCAGCAGTTACGAGTCCGGGATTTATCAGCCCCAGCATTTT. Its translation: CASSYESGIYQPQHF.

This clonotype has a single count. It is unclear where the CDR3 begins or ends on the DNA, so no DNA is shown, and the CDR3 is as TCRdb lists it. This chain joins TRBV11-2 and TRBJ1-4; the DNA was not compared with TRBD1, the D call given in the table. Germline values: CDR1 SGHAT, CDR2 FQNNGV. With termini counted, the CDR3 has 21 amino acids. The CDR3 protein is CASSLVNFLTGGISSLKNCFF.

This clonotype has only a few counts. The gene calls are TRBV6-4 and TRBJ1-1; D unresolved. The V end was cut by 4 bases, the J end by 1 base, with 10 bases between. CDR3 length: 14 residues. From germline, CDR1 is MRHNA and CDR2 SNTAGT. CDR3 sequence (DNA): TGTGCCAGCAGTGTTTCCCCCGGGAACACTGAAGCTTTCTTT. As protein: CASSVSPGNTEAFF.

V gene TRBV12-3 or TRBV12-4 combines with J gene TRBJ2-2; the match to TRBD2 covers 9 bases. V was pared by 6 bases and J by 5 bases, with 7 bases of the junction left unmatched. The CDR3 is made up of 15 amino acids. CDR3 region: CASSPRGGETGELFF. CDR3 nucleotide sequence: TGTGCCAGCAGCCCGCGGGGGGGGGAAACCGGGGAGCTGTTTTTT.

V and J are TRBV6-5 and TRBJ2-2; D unclear. The CDR3 loop spans 12 amino acids. Looked up from germline, CDR1 is MNHEY and CDR2 is SVGAGI. V was clipped by 8 bases and J by 3 bases, with 7 bases between them. The DNA of the CDR3 is TGTGCCAGCGCTCGGGACACCGGGGAGCTGTTTTTT. Amino acid sequence: CASARDTGELFF.

The V and J genes are TRBV15 and TRBJ2-1; D unresolved. The CDR3 totals 13 residues. CDR1 is LNHNV and CDR2 is YYDKDF in the germline V gene (reference sequence). Trimming removed 5 bases at V and 5 bases at J, with 10 bases between. Here the CDR3 reads CATSEGPNNEQFF. In nucleotides, the CDR3 is TGTGCCACCAGCGAAGGGCCCAACAATGAGCAGTTCTTC. The full variable domain, in which reference TRBV15 and TRBJ2-1 provide the parts outside the CDR3, is DAMVIQNPRYQVTQFGKPVTLSCSQTLNHNVMYWYQQKSSQAPKLLFHYYDKDFNNEADTPDNFQSRRPNTSFCFLDIRSPGLGDTAMYLCATSEGPNNEQFFGPGTRLTVL.

This clonotype was detected a few times. V gene TRBV29-1 combines with J gene TRBJ1-1; 7 bases map to TRBD1. V lost 4 bases and J lost 1; bases outside the gene matches: 9. Germline-derived CDR1 and CDR2 are SQVTM and ANQGSEA. This CDR3 contains 15 residues. Written as DNA, the CDR3 is TGCAGCGTTGGAGGGGCAAGGGACAGGAACACTGAAGCTTTCTTT. Translating it yields CSVGGARDRNTEAFF.

This clonotype was seen a handful of times. One end of the junction varies from germline; a read error may be responsible. This sequence joins TRBV2 and TRBJ2-1, with TRBD2 identical over 10 bases. Germline V gene lookup returns CDR1 SNHLY and CDR2 FYNNEI. This CDR3 comprises 13 residues. The CDR3 region has the DNA TGTGCCAGCAGTGAAGGGGGACTAGCGACTTGTGTCTTC. Its translation: CASSEGGLATCVF.

V gene TRBV18 combines with J gene TRBJ1-5; 8 bases are a match to TRBD1. CDR3 length: 17 amino acids. CDR1 and CDR2 from the germline V gene are KGHSH and LQKENI. The trim removed 6 bases at V and 7 bases at J, leaving 17 bases unmatched. CDR3 in DNA: TGTGCCAGCTCCAAAACACCGAGTCAGGGGGCAAGACAGCCCCAGCATTTT. Residues: CASSKTPSQGARQPQHF.

The V and J genes are TRBV7-8 and TRBJ2-1, with 8 bases aligning to TRBD1. This CDR3 has 16 residues. Germline V gene data show CDR1 as SGHVS and CDR2 as FQNEAQ. V lost 5 bases, J lost 1 base, and 7 bases stayed unmatched. The DNA for the CDR3 is TGTGCCAGCAGCCTCCCAGACAGGGGATCCTACAATGAGCAGTTCTTC. Translation: CASSLPDRGSYNEQFF.

This clonotype was counted many times. In DNA form, the CDR3 reads TGTGCCACGGGGGGGCAGGGCTACAATGAGCAGTTCTTC. Translated, it gives CATGGQGYNEQFF. The chain joins TRBV15 to TRBJ2-1; a possible D gene is TRBD2 (7 bases). Germline CDR1 and CDR2: LNHNV and YYDKDF (reference sequence). The CDR3 spans 13 residues. Between the trimmed V and J ends, which lost 9 bases and 3 bases, there was a span of 12 bases.

This chain links TRBV10-3 with TRBJ2-7, with 12 nucleotides matching TRBD2. This CDR3 has 14 residues. Germline V gene data show CDR1 as ENHRY and CDR2 as SYGVKD. V shed 8 bases, J shed 6 bases, and the junction held 8 bases outside the gene matches. The DNA for the CDR3 is TGTGCCATCGGGAAGACTAGCGGGAGATCCGAGCAGTACTTC. It translates to CAIGKTSGRSEQYF.

The chain combines TRBV10-3 with TRBJ1-2; no firm D call. Germline V CDR1 and CDR2: ENHRY, SYGVKD. The V and J ends lost 0 bases and 3 bases respectively, with 5 bases between them. This CDR3 region has 13 residues. The CDR3 DNA sequence: TGTGCCATCAGTGAGTCGTTAGACTATGGCTACACCTTC. It encodes CAISESLDYGYTF.

J is TRBJ2-1 and V is TRBV15; D is undetermined. The germline gives CDR1 LNHNV, CDR2 YYDKDF (reference sequence). The germline V and J ends were trimmed by 1 base and 2 bases, with 6 bases remaining between them. CDR3 length: 14 residues. CDR3 coding DNA: TGTGCCACCAGCAGAGTGAGCGCCTACAATGAGCAGTTCTTC. Translation: CATSRVSAYNEQFF.